This T cell receptor (beta chain) is from a study of tumor T cells in aggressive B-cell lymphoma. The table came from immunoSEQ multiplex PCR; TCRdb's copy has only in-frame clones and leaves some out. The sample holds about 10,000 clones, 65% to 90% seen once. The CDR3 has 14 amino acids. The germline V gene has CDR1 KGHSY and CDR2 FQNENV. Trimming pared 7 bases from V and 1 base from J, leaving 13 bases between. Sample: tumor tissue. This clonotype was obtained from an adult with diffuse large B cell lymphoma. The chain couples TRBV16 to TRBJ1-1; D is ambiguous. CDR3 protein: CASNPRMGNTEAFF. DNA of the CDR3: TGTGCCAGCAACCCGAGGATGGGGAACACTGAAGCTTTCTTT.